Below are 8 T cell receptor beta chains sequenced from a single sample in a study of post-analysis software for immune sequencing data (dated by TCRdb to the mid-2010s). Points the paper makes about the study in general: Significantly higher frequencies in patients than in controls were found for about 5 TRBV segments, including TRBV5-6, TRBV5-1 and TRBV20-1.

The library was produced with PCR. The sample was run on an Illumina HiSeq 2500. To reduce PCR and sequencing biases, unique molecular identifiers were incorporated into the TCR beta cDNA libraries. TCRdb ran its own pipeline on the public reads, namely fastp trimming at Q25 and MiXCR clone calling, and kept in-frame beta chains. Every CDR3 protein is listed once, alongside the most common genes and DNA of its rows. The sample table records about 820,000 distinct CDR3 sequences; under 70% of these occur just once. 4.6% of the sample is in the top ten clones. These receptors lack a known antigen. Input material: blood. These TCRs come from a girl aged 10-17 years with multiple sclerosis.

V gene TRBV7-3 combines with J gene TRBJ2-1, with 7 positions matching TRBD2. The CDR3 has 14 amino acids. V dropped 1 base and J dropped 5; count of bases not matched to a gene: 2. Germline-derived CDR1 and CDR2 are SGHTA and FQGTGA. This CDR3 reads CASSLIAGHNEQFF. In nucleotides, the CDR3 is TGTGCCAGCAGCTTAATAGCGGGTCACAATGAGCAGTTCTTC.

CDR3 DNA: TGTGCCAGCAGTTCTAACAGGGTGGGCCGGACTAATGAAAAACTGTTTTTT. Amino acids: CASSSNRVGRTNEKLFF. J is TRBJ1-4 and V is TRBV7-9, with D possibly being TRBD1 (6 bases). Germline V gives CDR1 SEHNR, CDR2 FQNEAQ (reference sequence). The CDR3 is made up of 17 amino acids. Trimming removed 6 bases from V and 2 bases from J, with 19 bases in between.

This sequence joins TRBV20-1 and TRBJ2-7; D could derive from TRBD1 or TRBD2 (5 bases each). CDR3 length: 16 amino acids. V was pared by 3 bases and J by 1 base, with 19 bases between. Germline CDR1 and CDR2: DFQATT and SNEGSKA (reference sequence). The CDR3 protein is CSARGVGANPSYEQYF. The CDR3, as DNA: TGCAGTGCTAGGGGGGTGGGAGCGAACCCATCCTACGAGCAGTACTTC.

This clonotype appeared a few times. The J gene is TRBJ2-3, the V gene TRBV6-5; 8 bases match TRBD2. The J segment lost 4 bases and the V segment lost 7 bases, leaving 7 bases of the junction unmatched. The CDR3 spans 14 residues. Germline CDR1 is MNHEY and CDR2 is SVGAGI. The CDR3 reads CASKSGGFADTQYF. The CDR3 DNA reads TGTGCCAGCAAAAGCGGGGGCTTTGCAGATACGCAGTATTTT.

The chain employs TRBV7-8 and TRBJ1-2, with TRBD1 matching over 8 bases. Germline CDR1 SGHVS, CDR2 FQNEAQ. With V trimmed by 5 bases and J by 4 bases, 6 bases remained unmatched. This CDR3 region has 14 residues. The CDR3 region has the DNA TGTGCCAGCAGCGTCTCAGGGGGCGGCTATGGCTACACCTTC. Encoded protein: CASSVSGGGYGYTF.

The chain combines TRBV12-3 or TRBV12-4 with TRBJ1-5; tentatively, D is TRBD1 (6 bases). The ends were cut back, 0 bases at V and 0 bases at J, with 15 bases in the middle. This CDR3 is 18 amino acids long. DNA of the CDR3: TGTGCCAGCAGTTTAGCCAGTCGAGGGACATATAGCAATCAGCCCCAGCATTTT. Residues: CASSLASRGTYSNQPQHF.

The rearrangement links TRBV14 to TRBJ2-5; 10 bases match TRBD1. The CDR3 length is 15 residues. Germline V lookup: CDR1 SGHDN, CDR2 FVKESK. J gave up 1 base and V 2 bases, and 1 base lay outside the gene matches. As DNA, the CDR3 is TGTGCCAGCAGCCAAAGGACAGGGGGCCAAGAGACCCAGTACTTC. This codes for CASSQRTGGQETQYF.

The CDR3 loop is CASSQEPRTVYGYTF. CDR3 nucleotides: TGCGCCAGCAGCCAAGAACCCCGGACAGTCTATGGCTACACCTTC. The rearrangement joins TRBV4-1 to TRBJ1-2; possible D gene TRBD1, 6 bases. CDR1 MGHRA and CDR2 YSYEKL come from the germline V gene. The CDR3 contains 15 residues. V was cut by 0 bases and J by 4 bases, with 12 bases left in between.